Shown below are 18 T cell receptor beta chains from a single sample sequenced in a study of cytomegalovirus exposure and HLA in healthy donors. A multiplex PCR was run with 60 Vbeta primers and 13 Jbeta primers. Method: immunoSEQ multiplex PCR; TCRdb's copy keeps in-frame clones and lacks some. Counted here are under 150,000 clones, around 85% occurring once; the ten biggest clones make up under 8.5%. Source material: PBMCs. The receptors derive from a woman aged 30 to 39 in good health and CMV-seropositive.

This clone has a single count. This chain uses TRBV28 with TRBJ2-4; possible D gene TRBD2, 7 bases. Germline lookup yields CDR1 MDHEN and CDR2 SYDVKM. This CDR3 comprises 14 residues. The V gene lost 9 bases and the J gene lost 0 bases, with 12 bases spanning the gap. The CDR3 nucleotides read TGTGCCAGTGAGGGGGGGGGAGCCAAAAACATTCAGTACTTC. Amino acid sequence: CASEGGGAKNIQYF.

The chain combines TRBV11-2 with TRBJ1-2; D may be TRBD1 (5 bases). The CDR3 has 14 residues. V lost 1 base to trimming and J lost 3 bases, with 9 bases between them. From germline, CDR1 is SGHAT and CDR2 FQNNGV. CDR3 region: CASSLGGSDYGYTF. CDR3 DNA: TGTGCCAGCAGCTTAGGGGGCAGTGACTATGGCTACACCTTC. Supplemented by reference TRBV11-2 and TRBJ1-2, the full variable domain reads EAGVAQSPRYKIIEKRQSVAFWCNPISGHATLYWYQQILGQGPKLLIQFQNNGVVDDSQLPKDRFSAERLKGVDSTLKIQPAKLEDSAVYLCASSLGGSDYGYTFGSGTRLTVV.

This clone was detected only once. This chain connects TRBV6-5 to TRBJ2-6; a weak D match, TRBD2 (6 bases). CDR1 is MNHEY, CDR2 SVGAGI, per germline. The CDR3 covers 14 residues. Trimming removed 8 bases at V and 0 bases at J, with 8 bases between. CDR3 sequence reads: CASGTSSGANVLTF. The CDR3 nucleotides read TGTGCCAGCGGGACTTCCTCTGGGGCCAACGTCCTGACTTTC.

The CDR3 region is CASSPRGAGEVYEQYF. The CDR3 DNA sequence: TGTGCCAGCAGTCCCCGGGGAGCGGGGGAAGTCTACGAGCAGTACTTC. This chain links TRBV27 with TRBJ2-7; TRBD2 agrees at 8 bases. The CDR3 length is 16 residues. The germline V gene encodes CDR1 MNHEY and CDR2 SMNVEV (reference sequence). The trim removed 5 bases at V and 3 bases at J, leaving 12 bases unmatched.

This clone occurred a few times. This chain uses TRBV5-1 with TRBJ2-3; 12 bases are a match to TRBD2. V gave up 4 bases and J gave up 0 bases; unmatched junction bases: 12. Looked up from germline, CDR1 is SGHRS and CDR2 is YFSETQ. This CDR3 is 19 amino acids long. The CDR3 here is CASSLNLAGGRLSTDTQYF. CDR3 nucleotides: TGCGCCAGCAGCCTAAACCTAGCGGGGGGGCGACTTAGCACAGATACGCAGTATTTT. Supplemented by reference TRBV5-1 and TRBJ2-3, the full variable domain reads KAGVTQTPRYLIKTRGQQVTLSCSPISGHRSVSWYQQTPGQGLQFLFEYFSETQRNKGNFPGRFSGRQFSNSRSEMNVSTLELGDSALYLCASSLNLAGGRLSTDTQYFGPGTRLTVL.

The rearrangement uses TRBV28 and TRBJ1-1; D not resolved. The CDR3 covers 12 residues. CDR1 and CDR2 from the germline V gene are MDHEN and SYDVKM. With 7 bases removed from V and 1 base from J, the gap between germline ends came to 7 bases. The CDR3 protein is CASTRGNTEAFF. The CDR3 DNA reads as TGTGCCAGCACTCGGGGGAACACTGAAGCTTTCTTT.

The chain combines TRBV5-1 with TRBJ1-1; D is possibly TRBD1 (6 bases). With 4 bases removed from V and 11 bases from J, the gap between germline ends came to 18 bases. The CDR3 loop spans 13 amino acids. The germline gives CDR1 SGHRS, CDR2 YFSETQ. CDR3 protein: CASSNTGSSDAFF. For the CDR3, the DNA is TGCGCCAGCAGCAATACAGGGTCCTCCGACGCTTTCTTT.

Note on this clone: The sample contains more than one DNA sequence encoding this CDR3. The genes are TRBV2 and TRBJ1-2; D gene ambiguous. V lost 4 bases, J lost 2 bases, and 5 bases lay in between. This CDR3 has 12 amino acids. Germline V CDR1 and CDR2: SNHLY, FYNNEI. CDR3 sequence reads: CASSAENYGYTF. CDR3 bases: TGTGCCAGCAGTGCTGAGAACTATGGCTACACCTTC.

The J gene is TRBJ1-6, the V gene TRBV7-9; 9 bases agree with TRBD1. CDR1 and CDR2 (germline): SEHNR, FQNEAQ (reference sequence). This CDR3 is built from 14 residues. Unmatched junction bases numbered 3, after V lost 3 bases and J lost 9 bases. CDR3 sequence reads: CASSFRDRVSPLHF. As DNA, the CDR3 is TGTGCCAGCAGCTTCCGGGACAGGGTTTCACCCCTCCACTTT.

V usage is TRBV14 and J usage is TRBJ1-1; D is uncertain. Germline loops: CDR1 SGHDN, CDR2 FVKESK. Trimming shortened V by 2 bases and J by 0 bases, and 4 bases separated the two germline ends. The CDR3 extends over 13 amino acids. CDR3 residues: CASSQQVNTEAFF. CDR3 DNA: TGTGCCAGCAGCCAACAGGTGAACACTGAAGCTTTCTTT.

The genes are TRBV5-1 and TRBJ1-4, with D possibly being TRBD1 (5 bases). The CDR3 is made up of 14 amino acids. The V gene's germline CDR1 is SGHRS and CDR2 YFSETQ. Trimming stripped 6 bases from V and 10 bases from J, with 19 bases between. CDR3 amino acids: CASTLPGGDGKLFF. The CDR3, as DNA: TGCGCCAGCACCCTCCCGGGGGGGGACGGAAAACTGTTTTTT. The full variable domain, rest sourced from reference TRBV5-1 and TRBJ1-4, is KAGVTQTPRYLIKTRGQQVTLSCSPISGHRSVSWYQQTPGQGLQFLFEYFSETQRNKGNFPGRFSGRQFSNSRSEMNVSTLELGDSALYLCASTLPGGDGKLFFGSGTQLSVL.

This clone was recorded once. The chain has TRBV19 and TRBJ1-1; no clear D gene. Germline CDR1 is LNHDA and CDR2 is SQIVND (reference sequence). Trimming stripped 6 bases from V and 1 base from J, with 12 bases between. The CDR3 has 14 residues. The CDR3 nucleotides read TGTGCCAGTAGGGTGGAGACGGCGAACACTGAAGCTTTCTTT. The encoded protein is CASRVETANTEAFF.

This chain joins TRBV6-6 and TRBJ1-1; 7 bases fit TRBD1. Germline V lookup: CDR1 MNHNY, CDR2 SVGAGI (reference sequence). Trimming took 6 bases from V and 1 from J; bases not matched to a gene: 5. This CDR3 has 14 residues. The CDR3 nucleotides read TGTGCCAGCAGGAGGACAGGAGAGAACACTGAAGCTTTCTTT. Encoded protein: CASRRTGENTEAFF.

The chain links TRBV7-3 to TRBJ1-1, with TRBD1 matching 9 bases. V lost 5 bases, J lost 4 bases, and 2 bases stayed unmatched. The germline gives CDR1 SGHTA, CDR2 FQGTGA. The CDR3 sequence is 13 residues long. The CDR3 DNA follows: TGTGCCAGCAGCGTGGACAGGGGCACTGAAGCTTTCTTT. Its translation is CASSVDRGTEAFF.

The chain has TRBV5-1 and TRBJ2-3; 11 bases line up with TRBD1. The CDR3 length is 15 residues. Looked up from germline, CDR1 is SGHRS and CDR2 is YFSETQ. The V segment lost 4 bases and the J segment 4 bases; nucleotides outside the gene matches: 5. The CDR3 reads CASSGAGQGADTQYF. The CDR3, as DNA: TGCGCCAGCAGCGGCGCGGGACAGGGGGCAGATACGCAGTATTTT.

The chain is built from TRBV7-6 and TRBJ2-1; TRBD1 matches 9 bases. This CDR3 is 15 amino acids long. V was clipped by 5 bases and J by 7 bases; unmatched bases: 9. Germline-derived CDR1 and CDR2 are SGHVS and FNYEAQ. The CDR3 DNA reads TGTGCCAGCAGCCTAACGGGACAGGGCTGGAATGAGCAGTTCTTC. Translated, it gives CASSLTGQGWNEQFF.

The chain couples TRBV6-5 to TRBJ1-2; possible D gene TRBD1, 6 bases. The V end was cut by 8 bases, the J end by 7 bases, with 11 bases between. From germline, CDR1 is MNHEY and CDR2 SVGAGI. This CDR3 has 11 amino acids. CDR3 loop: CASRTAGGYTF. The CDR3 DNA reads as TGTGCCAGCCGGACAGCTGGTGGCTACACCTTC.

The gene calls are TRBV6-6 and TRBJ2-2; 7 bases match TRBD1. The CDR3 totals 13 residues. The V and J ends lost 5 bases and 5 bases, in that order; junction bases with no gene match: 2. CDR1 is MNHNY, CDR2 SVGAGI, per germline (reference sequence). Here the CDR3 reads CASSPRGTGELFF. The CDR3 nucleotides read TGTGCCAGCAGTCCCAGGGGGACCGGGGAGCTGTTTTTT.